A single sample gave rise to the 28 T cell receptor beta chains below, sequenced in a study of PD-1 blockade in mismatch repair-deficient tumors. Generated by immunoSEQ multiplex PCR, the TCRdb table keeps only in-frame clones and is missing some. This repertoire shows more than 85,000 clones, 82% found once; its top ten account for around 6.5%. Sequencing was performed on peripheral blood, taken approximately 35 weeks after starting pembrolizumab. The receptor set was obtained from an adult with mismatch repair-deficient cancer.

J is TRBJ2-3 and V is TRBV5-1; possible D gene TRBD2, 6 bases. Between the trimmed V and J ends, which lost 6 bases and 3 bases, there was a span of 14 bases. In germline, CDR1 is SGHRS, CDR2 YFSETQ. The CDR3 loop spans 14 amino acids. This CDR3 reads CASNPGGGTDTQYF. In nucleotides, the CDR3 is TGCGCCAGCAACCCGGGCGGAGGGACAGATACGCAGTATTTT.

This clone was counted a single time. The chain employs TRBV7-9 and TRBJ2-1, with TRBD2 matching over 7 bases. The V gene end was trimmed by 2 bases and the J gene end by 5 bases; junction bases not matched to a gene: 3. CDR3 size: 14 residues. Per germline, CDR1 SEHNR and CDR2 FQNEAQ (reference sequence). The CDR3 region has the DNA TGTGCCAGCAGCTTACCAGGACTAGACAATGAGCAGTTCTTC. It codes for CASSLPGLDNEQFF.

CDR3 sequence: CASARPAGYEQYF. The DNA of the CDR3 is TGTGCCAGCGCGCGGCCGGCCGGCTACGAGCAGTACTTC. This rearrangement joins TRBV7-2 to TRBJ2-7, with D unresolved. Germline V lookup: CDR1 SGHTA, CDR2 FQGNSA. The CDR3 length is 13 residues. Trimming took 8 bases from V and 3 from J, leaving 14 bases between them.

V is TRBV7-2 and J is TRBJ2-1, with no clear D. The V gene's germline CDR1 is SGHTA and CDR2 FQGNSA. The CDR3 consists of 12 residues. The V gene lost 2 bases and the J gene lost 6 bases, with 5 bases spanning the gap. This CDR3 is CASSLSRNEQFF. The CDR3 DNA is TGTGCCAGCAGCTTATCCCGCAATGAGCAGTTCTTC.

V usage is TRBV5-4 and J usage is TRBJ2-5; D unclear. The CDR3 covers 14 residues. Germline V gene lookup returns CDR1 SGHNT and CDR2 YYREEE (reference sequence). V was pared by 1 base and J by 2 bases, with 9 bases between. CDR3 loop: CASSLLANQETQYF. Written as DNA, the CDR3 is TGTGCCAGCAGCTTGCTGGCAAATCAAGAGACCCAGTACTTC.

This chain uses TRBV6-5 with TRBJ1-1, with unresolved D. From germline, CDR1 is MNHEY and CDR2 SVGAGI. Between the trimmed V and J ends, which lost 0 bases and 5 bases, there was a span of 10 bases. The CDR3 contains 14 residues. CDR3 protein: CASSYSFAGTEAFF. The CDR3 nucleotides read TGTGCCAGCAGTTACTCTTTCGCGGGGACTGAAGCTTTCTTT.

There are a few counts of this clone. CDR3 nucleotides: TGCAGCGTTGGTTCAGGGAACTATGGCTACACCTTC. Translated: CSVGSGNYGYTF. The chain joins TRBV29-1 to TRBJ1-2; the D gene is possibly TRBD1 (5 bases). The ends were cut back, 4 bases at V and 2 bases at J, with 8 bases in the middle. This CDR3 is built from 12 residues. Germline loops: CDR1 SQVTM, CDR2 ANQGSEA.

This clone was counted a single time. The chain has TRBV5-1 and TRBJ2-1; possible D gene TRBD2, 5 bases. The V gene's germline CDR1 is SGHRS and CDR2 YFSETQ. Trimming cost V 0 bases and J 5 bases, with 18 bases left between them. The CDR3 runs 17 residues. The CDR3 nucleotides read TGCGCCAGCAGCTTGGACGTGGACTCCTCCCCTAACAATGAGCAGTTCTTC. It translates to CASSLDVDSSPNNEQFF.

The chain employs TRBV2 and TRBJ2-2; a weak D match, TRBD2 (5 bases). V lost 7 bases to trimming and J lost 4 bases, with 13 bases between them. Per germline, CDR1 SNHLY and CDR2 FYNNEI. The CDR3 is 14 amino acids. CDR3 DNA: TGTGCCAGCATGAGCGGCCGGAGCACCGGGGAGCTGTTTTTT. Its translation: CASMSGRSTGELFF.

The chain combines TRBV7-2 with TRBJ1-1, with 7 bases lining up with TRBD1. The V gene end was trimmed by 4 bases and the J gene end by 7 bases; junction bases not matched to a gene: 6. The CDR3 covers 13 residues. The germline CDR1 and CDR2 sequences are SGHTA and FQGNSA. CDR3 residues: CASSSGQASEAFF. As DNA, the CDR3 is TGTGCCAGCAGCTCAGGACAGGCGAGTGAAGCTTTCTTT.

The J gene is TRBJ1-1, the V gene TRBV11-3; 9 bases agree with TRBD1. Germline CDR1 and CDR2: SGHNT and YENEEA. With 5 bases clipped from V and 1 base from J, the junction kept 5 bases outside the gene matches. There are 15 residues in the CDR3. CDR3 protein: CASSLTGQGNTEAFF. The CDR3 DNA sequence: TGTGCCAGCAGCCTAACGGGACAGGGGAACACTGAAGCTTTCTTT.

The chain uses TRBV11-2 and TRBJ1-2; 7 bases map to TRBD1. The CDR3 runs 15 residues. CDR1 is SGHAT and CDR2 is FQNNGV in the germline V gene. The junction had 9 bases not matched to a gene; V was cut back by 4 bases and J by 4 bases. The CDR3 reads CASSSRTTGPYGYTF. The CDR3 nucleotides are TGTGCCAGCAGCTCCAGAACGACAGGGCCCTATGGCTACACCTTC.

The rearrangement links TRBV7-3 to TRBJ2-3, with D possibly called TRBD1 or TRBD2 (6 bases each). V was trimmed by 5 bases and J by 2 bases, leaving 14 bases between them. Germline assignment: CDR1 SGHTA and CDR2 FQGTGA. The CDR3 loop spans 15 amino acids. CDR3 DNA: TGTGCCAGCAGCCCCGCGGGACACAACACAGATACGCAGTATTTT. It yields the protein CASSPAGHNTDTQYF.

The genes are TRBV13 and TRBJ1-2; 8 nucleotides match TRBD1. The germline V gene encodes CDR1 PRHDT and CDR2 FYEKMQ (reference sequence). Germline trimming cut 5 bases from V and 6 bases from J; bases unmatched to any gene: 5. The CDR3 is 13 residues long. The CDR3 bases are TGTGCCAGCAGCCGGACAGGGCGCGATGGCTACACCTTC. Translating gives CASSRTGRDGYTF.

The V gene is TRBV7-2, the J gene TRBJ1-1; D may be TRBD1 (5 bases). From germline, CDR1 is SGHTA and CDR2 FQGNSA. The CDR3 has 14 amino acids. Trimming cost V 3 bases and J 4 bases, with 12 bases left between them. Written as DNA, the CDR3 is TGTGCCAGCAGCTTTACGGACCAGGGCACTGAAGCTTTCTTT. Protein product: CASSFTDQGTEAFF.

CDR3 loop: CASSLGGTGGHSGRRGNKENEQFF. In nucleotides, the CDR3 is TGTGCCAGCAGTTTAGGGGGGACAGGGGGACACTCGGGCCGTCGGGGGAATAAGGAAAATGAGCAGTTCTTC. This chain joins TRBV28 and TRBJ2-1; 11 bases agree with TRBD1. Germline values: CDR1 MDHEN, CDR2 SYDVKM. The CDR3 runs to 24 residues. V lost 2 bases to trimming and J lost 7 bases; unmatched junction nucleotides: 31.

V is TRBV5-4 and J is TRBJ2-2; 9 nucleotides agree with TRBD1. Trimming at V came to 3 bases and at J to 1 base, leaving 1 base not matched to a gene. The V gene's germline CDR1 is SGHNT and CDR2 YYREEE (reference sequence). This CDR3 is 15 amino acids long. The CDR3 reads CASSSGQGNTGELFF. Written as DNA, the CDR3 is TGTGCCAGCAGCTCGGGACAGGGGAACACCGGGGAGCTGTTTTTT. The whole variable domain, remainder taken from reference TRBV5-4 and TRBJ2-2, is ETGVTQSPTHLIKTRGQQVTLRCSSQSGHNTVSWYQQALGQGPQFIFQYYREEENGRGNFPPRFSGLQFPNYSSELNVNALELDDSALYLCASSSGQGNTGELFFGEGSRLTVL.

The J gene is TRBJ2-3, the V gene TRBV6-6, with TRBD1 identical over 7 bases. V gave up 11 bases and J gave up 3 bases; unmatched junction bases: 11. The CDR3 loop spans 14 amino acids. Germline V gives CDR1 MNHNY, CDR2 SVGAGI (reference sequence). The CDR3: CAARRQGLTDTQYF. DNA for the CDR3: TGTGCCGCTCGGCGACAGGGCCTTACAGATACGCAGTATTTT.

The chain uses TRBV7-2 and TRBJ2-3; 8 bases agree with TRBD2. This CDR3 contains 14 residues. From germline, CDR1 is SGHTA and CDR2 FQGNSA. The V segment lost 4 bases and the J segment 5 bases; nucleotides outside the gene matches: 5. CDR3 sequence (DNA): TGTGCCAGCAGCTCAGGACTAGCAGTAGATACGCAGTATTTT. Protein: CASSSGLAVDTQYF.

J is TRBJ2-7 and V is TRBV15; TRBD1 matches 7 bases. CDR1 and CDR2 from the germline V gene are LNHNV and YYDKDF (reference sequence). V gave up 1 base and J gave up 2 bases; unmatched junction bases: 8. This CDR3 spans 16 amino acids. Here the CDR3 reads CATSRVRDSTPYEQYF. The CDR3 DNA sequence: TGTGCCACCAGCAGAGTTCGGGACAGTACCCCCTACGAGCAGTACTTC.

The rearrangement joins TRBV9 to TRBJ2-7, with D tentatively TRBD1 (5 bases). The CDR3 has 14 residues. The V gene lost 3 bases and the J gene lost 4 bases, with 14 bases spanning the gap. The germline V gene has CDR1 SGDLS and CDR2 YYNGEE. This chain's CDR3 is CASSAGHLQYEQYF. CDR3 coding DNA: TGTGCCAGCAGCGCCGGACACCTACAGTACGAGCAGTACTTC.

The chain uses TRBV5-6 and TRBJ2-4; either TRBD1 or TRBD2 may fit D (5 bases each). Trimming removed 3 bases from V and 7 bases from J, with 14 bases in between. Germline V gene data show CDR1 as SGHDT and CDR2 as YYEEEE. This CDR3 has 14 amino acids. The CDR3 region has the DNA TGTGCCAGCAGCTCGGGACCGGGCGGGAACATTCAGTACTTC. Amino acids: CASSSGPGGNIQYF.

This clone was counted between two and nine times. The CDR3 nucleotides read TGTGCCAGCAGCTTAGGGGGACTAGCGGGATCCTACGAGCAGTACTTC. Translated: CASSLGGLAGSYEQYF. The V call is TRBV13, the J call TRBJ2-7, with 13 positions matching TRBD2. This CDR3 is built from 16 residues. V gave up 0 bases and J gave up 1 base; unmatched junction bases: 0. Germline-derived CDR1 and CDR2 are PRHDT and FYEKMQ (reference sequence).

This chain connects TRBV6-6 to TRBJ2-4, with D perhaps TRBD1 (6 bases). V was pared by 2 bases and J by 4 bases, with 6 bases between. CDR3 size: 13 residues. Per germline, CDR1 MNHNY and CDR2 SVGAGI (reference sequence). CDR3 region: CASSYDRKNIQYF. CDR3 DNA: TGTGCCAGCAGTTACGACAGGAAAAACATTCAGTACTTC.

This chain joins TRBV5-1 and TRBJ2-2, with 7 bases that match TRBD2. Germline V gene lookup returns CDR1 SGHRS and CDR2 YFSETQ. The CDR3 sequence is 16 residues long. V gave up 0 bases and J gave up 4 bases; unmatched junction bases: 6. Written as DNA, the CDR3 is TGCGCCAGCAGCTTGGGCGGGAGTTCGGGCACCGGGGAGCTGTTTTTT. Translated: CASSLGGSSGTGELFF.

The chain employs TRBV2 and TRBJ1-2; a weak D match, TRBD1 (5 bases). Trimming stripped 1 base from V and 2 bases from J, with 14 bases between. The CDR3 consists of 16 residues. Looked up from germline, CDR1 is SNHLY and CDR2 is FYNNEI. The CDR3 loop reads CASSEERWGLNYGYTF. In nucleotides, the CDR3 is TGTGCCAGCAGTGAAGAACGCTGGGGACTGAACTATGGCTACACCTTC.

The chain carries TRBV5-1 and TRBJ2-1; 10 bases are a match to TRBD2. V lost 2 bases and J lost 6; bases outside the gene matches: 5. The germline V gene has CDR1 SGHRS and CDR2 YFSETQ. The length of the CDR3 is 15 residues. The CDR3, as DNA: TGCGCCAGCAGCTTTACCGGGACTAGCGCCAATGAGCAGTTCTTC. It codes for CASSFTGTSANEQFF.

The rearrangement uses TRBV9 and TRBJ2-3, with TRBD2 matching over 8 bases. The CDR3 has 15 amino acids. Per the germline V gene, CDR1 is SGDLS and CDR2 is YYNGEE. With 0 bases clipped from V and 1 base from J, the junction kept 1 base outside the gene matches. The chain's CDR3 is CASSVVGRGTDTQYF. For the CDR3, the DNA is TGTGCCAGCAGCGTAGTCGGGAGGGGCACAGATACGCAGTATTTT.